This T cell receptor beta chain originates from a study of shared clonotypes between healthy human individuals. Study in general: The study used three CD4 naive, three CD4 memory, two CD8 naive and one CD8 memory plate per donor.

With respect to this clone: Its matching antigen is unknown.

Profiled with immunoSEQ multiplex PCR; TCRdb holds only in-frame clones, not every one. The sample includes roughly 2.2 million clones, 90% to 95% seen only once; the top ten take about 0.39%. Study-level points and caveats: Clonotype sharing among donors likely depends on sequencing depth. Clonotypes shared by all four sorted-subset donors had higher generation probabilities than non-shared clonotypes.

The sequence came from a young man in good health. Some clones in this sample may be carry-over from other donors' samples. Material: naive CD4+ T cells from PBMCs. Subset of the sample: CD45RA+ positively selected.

The CDR3 reads CSATRGGYGYTF. In nucleotides, the CDR3 is TGCAGCGCCACTAGGGGGGGCTACGGCTACACCTTC. The chain links TRBV29-1 to TRBJ1-2; perhaps TRBD1 as D (6 bases). Trimming removed 7 bases at V and 8 bases at J, with 17 bases between. The CDR3 extends over 12 amino acids. Germline V lookup: CDR1 SQVTM, CDR2 ANQGSEA. The whole variable domain, filled in from reference TRBV29-1 and TRBJ1-2, reads SAVISQKPSRDICQRGTSLTIQCQVDSQVTMMFWYRQQPGQSLTLIATANQGSEATYESGFVIDKFPISRPNLTFSTLTVSNMSPEDSSIYLCSATRGGYGYTFGSGTRLTVV.